This T cell receptor (beta chain) derives from a study of cytomegalovirus exposure and HLA in healthy donors. This clone came up a few times. Its antigen is currently unknown. CDR1 SSHAT and CDR2 FNYEAQ come from the germline V gene (reference sequence). The CDR3 covers 13 residues. Trimming stripped 5 bases from V and 7 bases from J, with 14 bases between. PCR involved 60 Vbeta and 13 Jbeta primers. Here immunoSEQ multiplex PCR was the method, and the copy in TCRdb shows in-frame clones only, minus some. This table has 95,000 to 150,000 clones, approximately 80% appearing once. General study results and limits: Testing in vitro showed three CMV-associated chains specific for CMV antigens.

The clonotype originates from a woman younger than 35 in good health and CMV-seronegative. The chain has TRBV7-7 and TRBJ2-5; possible D gene TRBD2, 7 bases. Specimen: PBMCs. The CDR3 region is CASSGGGGGTQYF. The CDR3 coding sequence is TGTGCCAGCAGCGGAGGGGGGGGAGGGACCCAGTACTTC.